The clone carrying this T cell receptor (beta chain) was picked up one time. Its antigen is as yet unknown. This sample was included in a study of OX40 agonist ivuxolimab in advanced cancers. Overall study: One patient with hepatocellular carcinoma and two with cutaneous melanoma, three in all, had partial responses. Study-wide results and limits: There were, on average, more expanded clones in CD8+ T cells than in CD4+.

Measured with immunoSEQ multiplex PCR; TCRdb has only the in-frame clones, and not every one. The sample has under 85,000 clones; 84% are singletons. The input for sequencing was CD4+ or CD8+ T cells sorted from blood, taken in a trial of the OX40 agonist ivuxolimab. The receptor comes from an adult with an advanced solid tumor such as melanoma, head and neck, liver or kidney cancer.

For the CDR3, the DNA is TGCGCCAGCAGCCAAGGAAGCGCACAGTGGGAGACCCAGTACTTC. This encodes CASSQGSAQWETQYF. J is TRBJ2-5 and V is TRBV4-3; D unclear. CDR1 and CDR2 from the germline V gene are LGHNA and YSLEER. This CDR3 region has 15 residues. The V end lost 1 base, the J end lost 5 bases, and 14 bases lay between the germline ends.